Presented here are 28 T cell receptor beta chains from one specimen sequenced in a study of regulatory T cells in long-lasting Graves disease (dated by TCRdb to the early 2020s). Libraries were constructed by multiplex PCR. This sample was sequenced with an Illumina HiSeq 4000. To build TCR beta libraries, CDR3 regions were amplified by Arm-PCR using iRepertoire HTBI primers. TCRdb reanalyzed the raw reads on its own, using fastp at Q25 for trimming and MiXCR for clone calling, and kept in-frame beta chains. Rows with one shared CDR3 protein collapse into an entry with the most common genes and DNA. Within this sample are around 500,000 distinct CDR3 sequences, with approximately 16% of them counted one time only. Jointly, the top ten make up 20% to 30% of the sample. The sample's time point, from its label and the paper: newly diagnosed GD, antithyroid drugs for less than 3 months. RNA was extracted from PBMCs in TRIzol for both TCR sequencing and RNA sequencing.

The same specimen was also included in a second study, on T cells in Graves' hyperthyroidism and ophthalmopathy.

Sequences were derived from peripheral blood mononuclear cells (PBMCs), sampled at new diagnosis, from a patient treated with antithyroid drugs. The source is a woman aged 35-65 years with Graves disease. Donor details come from another sample of the same person, matched by shared clones.

This clonotype was seen repeatedly, ten times or more. This chain links TRBV28 with TRBJ1-5; D is unclear. Deletions cut 6 bases from V and 4 bases from J, with 16 bases between. This CDR3 has 15 amino acids. In germline, CDR1 is MDHEN, CDR2 SYDVKM. CDR3 coding DNA: TGTGCCAGCAGGCCCAACACGGAGTGGAATCAGCCCCAGCATTTT. Protein product: CASRPNTEWNQPQHF.

The chain employs TRBV6-2 or TRBV6-3 and TRBJ2-7, with 9 nucleotides matching TRBD2. With 10 bases clipped from V and 0 bases from J, the junction kept 4 bases outside the gene matches. CDR1 MNHEY and CDR2 SVGEGT come from the germline V gene. CDR3 length equals 13 residues. The CDR3 sequence: CAIAGGSSYEQYF. CDR3 sequence (DNA): TGTGCCATCGCGGGGGGGAGCTCCTACGAGCAGTACTTC.

This clonotype was observed many times. The chain links TRBV6-5 to TRBJ1-5; 12 bases are a match to TRBD1. CDR3 length: 15 residues. Germline V gene data show CDR1 as MNHEY and CDR2 as SVGAGI. The V and J ends lost 4 bases and 5 bases, in that order; junction bases with no gene match: 3. DNA of the CDR3: TGTGCCAGCAGTTCCGGGACAGGGGGCTATCAGCCCCAGCATTTT. It is translated as CASSSGTGGYQPQHF.

Details on this clonotype: A much larger clonotype is one base distant, so this may be a read error. The V call is TRBV29-1, the J call TRBJ2-1; 12 bases agree with TRBD2. With 1 base clipped from V and 10 bases from J, the junction kept 5 bases outside the gene matches. Germline V gene sequence: CDR1 SQVTM, CDR2 ANQGSEA. This CDR3 spans 14 amino acids. The CDR3 DNA follows: TGCAGCGTTGAAGGACTAGCGGGGGTACAAGAGCAGTTCTTC. Its translation is CSVEGLAGVQEQFF.

Comments on this clonotype: A clone one base away is much larger, so this may be a read error. The chain links TRBV28 to TRBJ1-4; the D gene is possibly TRBD1 (5 bases). CDR1 is MDHEN, CDR2 SYDVKM, per germline. This CDR3 is built from 15 residues. Between the trimmed V and J ends, which lost 5 bases and 8 bases, there was a span of 18 bases. CDR3 sequence: CASSPQGGFKEKLFF. CDR3 nucleotide sequence: TGTGCCAGCAGTCCGCAGGGAGGGTTTAAGGAAAAACTGTTTTTT.

This clonotype was recorded at least ten times. The rearrangement links TRBV2 to TRBJ2-5; possibly TRBD2 for D (7 bases). This CDR3 comprises 13 residues. Trimming took 4 bases from V and 5 from J, leaving 11 bases between them. CDR1 is SNHLY, CDR2 FYNNEI, per germline. In DNA, the CDR3 is TGTGCCAGCAGTGGAGGGGGGGGTGAGACCCAGTACTTC. It specifies CASSGGGGETQYF.

This clonotype was seen a handful of times. This chain links TRBV18 with TRBJ2-7; 7 bases are shared with TRBD1. With V trimmed by 3 bases and J by 2 bases, 7 bases remained unmatched. The CDR3 is 15 amino acids. The germline CDR1 and CDR2 sequences are KGHSH and LQKENI. The CDR3 loop reads CASSPGLTGAYEQYF. The CDR3 region has the DNA TGTGCCAGCTCACCGGGGCTTACAGGGGCCTACGAGCAGTACTTC.

The CDR3 DNA is TGTGCCAGCAGCTTGATGGGGGACACCGGGGAGCTGTTTTTT. It codes for CASSLMGDTGELFF. V and J are TRBV7-9 and TRBJ2-2; the D gene could be TRBD1 or TRBD2 (5 bases each). Trimming left V 3 bases short and J 3 bases short, with 8 bases between. Germline V gives CDR1 SEHNR, CDR2 FQNEAQ (reference sequence). This CDR3 region has 14 residues.

This clonotype was detected many times. The V and J genes are TRBV6-1 and TRBJ2-7; the D gene is possibly TRBD1 (5 bases). The CDR3 is 15 amino acids. Germline assignment: CDR1 MNHNS and CDR2 SASEGT. V lost 3 bases, J lost 3 bases, and 15 bases lay in between. For the CDR3, the DNA is TGTGCCAGCAGTGACGCCGACAGTTCCTTCTACGAGCAGTACTTC. It translates to CASSDADSSFYEQYF.

Only a few counts were recorded for this clonotype. The rearrangement links TRBV6-1 to TRBJ2-7; 9 bases fit TRBD1. V was pared by 7 bases and J by 5 bases, with 12 bases of the junction left unmatched. From germline, CDR1 is MNHNS and CDR2 SASEGT. The CDR3 covers 15 residues. The CDR3 DNA sequence: TGTGCCAGCAATAGTGGGACAGGGAACGATAACGAGCAGTACTTC. It specifies CASNSGTGNDNEQYF.

The chain links TRBV5-1 to TRBJ1-1; maybe TRBD1 (5 bases). Germline CDR1 and CDR2: SGHRS and YFSETQ. Trimming removed 5 bases at V and 5 bases at J, with 16 bases between. The CDR3 has 14 residues. The CDR3 region is CASRIGASQTEAFF. The DNA of the CDR3 is TGCGCCAGCAGGATCGGGGCCTCCCAAACTGAAGCTTTCTTT.

This clonotype was detected a few times. The CDR3 DNA follows: TGCAGTGCCCTCAGCGACATTGATTCCTACGAGCAGTACTTC. It specifies CSALSDIDSYEQYF. The J gene is TRBJ2-7, the V gene TRBV20-1, with D unresolved. Germline lookup yields CDR1 DFQATT and CDR2 SNEGSKA (reference sequence). The CDR3 loop spans 14 amino acids. V lost 6 bases and J 1 base, leaving 16 bases between the germline ends.

This clonotype was found once. This chain connects TRBV12-3 or TRBV12-4 to TRBJ2-1; D gene uncertain. CDR3 size: 17 residues. The V and J ends lost 5 bases and 0 bases respectively, with 17 bases between them. CDR3 in DNA: TGTGCCAGCAGTCCGCGACGGCCACCACTCTCCTACAATGAGCAGTTCTTC. This codes for CASSPRRPPLSYNEQFF.

This rearrangement joins TRBV15 to TRBJ1-1, with 7 bases fitting TRBD1. J lost 6 bases, V lost 1 base, and 11 bases had no gene match. Germline V gives CDR1 LNHNV, CDR2 YYDKDF (reference sequence). The CDR3 is 16 residues long. The CDR3 region has the DNA TGTGCCACCAGCAGAGCTCAGGGGGGACCCTTGGCTGAAGCTTTCTTT. Translation gives CATSRAQGGPLAEAFF.

This chain connects TRBV29-1 to TRBJ1-3; D is undetermined. The CDR3 loop spans 13 amino acids. Germline V CDR1 and CDR2: SQVTM, ANQGSEA. Trimming removed 2 bases at V and 0 bases at J, with 5 bases between. In nucleotides, the CDR3 is TGCAGCGTTGAATTAACCTCTGGAAACACCATATATTTT. Its translation is CSVELTSGNTIYF.

This clonotype was detected only a few times. The chain combines TRBV6-5 with TRBJ1-1; 7 nucleotides line up with TRBD1. With V trimmed by 2 bases and J by 13 bases, 10 bases remained unmatched. Germline V gene data show CDR1 as MNHEY and CDR2 as SVGAGI. This CDR3 has 13 residues. The CDR3 sequence is CASSYLGGTAVFF. The CDR3 DNA reads as TGTGCCAGCAGTTACCTGGGAGGGACAGCTGTTTTCTTT.

This chain uses TRBV19 with TRBJ2-3, with no clear D. The CDR3 has 12 amino acids. The V end lost 8 bases, the J end lost 4 bases, and 10 bases lay between the germline ends. Germline V gene data show CDR1 as LNHDA and CDR2 as SQIVND (reference sequence). Here the CDR3 reads CASRKEADTQYF. In DNA, the CDR3 is TGTGCCAGTCGAAAAGAGGCAGATACGCAGTATTTT.

This clonotype was found a few times. The chain joins TRBV19 to TRBJ1-5; no definite D call. Per germline, CDR1 LNHDA and CDR2 SQIVND (reference sequence). This CDR3 region has 13 residues. V was clipped by 10 bases and J by 0 bases, with 10 bases between them. The CDR3 protein is CATMDHSNQPQHF. As DNA, the CDR3 is TGTGCCACCATGGACCATAGCAATCAGCCCCAGCATTTT.

A remark on this clonotype: This clone may be a read error of a much larger clone one base away. V gene TRBV12-3 or TRBV12-4 combines with J gene TRBJ1-4; D call uncertain. This CDR3 region has 15 residues. V was cut by 6 bases and J by 5 bases, with 16 bases left in between. The CDR3 nucleotides read TGTGCCAGCAGCCGAGTGCTCACCTCAAATGAAAAACTGTTTTTT. Translating it yields CASSRVLTSNEKLFF.

There are many counts of this clonotype. Compared with germline, one end of the junction differs, possibly owing to a read error. The V and J genes are TRBV5-1 and TRBJ1-6, with D hard to call. Germline V CDR1 and CDR2: SGHRS, YFSETQ. The CDR3 has 13 amino acids. CDR3 region: CASSLSVGSPLHF. CDR3 coding DNA: TGTGCCAGCAGCCTCTCCGTTGGTTCACCCCTCCACTTT.

This clonotype has only a few counts. The gene calls are TRBV20-1 and TRBJ1-4, with D possibly matching TRBD1 (5 bases). V lost 6 bases and J 4 bases, leaving 24 bases between the germline ends. This CDR3 is 17 amino acids long. CDR1 is DFQATT, CDR2 SNEGSKA, per germline (reference sequence). CDR3 nucleotides: TGCAGTGCCATGACGGGAGGGGTTCTATTTCATAATGAAAAACTGTTTTTT. Translation gives CSAMTGGVLFHNEKLFF.

On this clonotype itself: This sequence may be a read error, since a much larger clone differs from it by one base. The V call is TRBV2, the J call TRBJ2-3, with D uncertain. V shed 7 bases and J shed 2 bases, with 7 bases lying between them. This CDR3 is built from 12 residues. The germline V gene has CDR1 SNHLY and CDR2 FYNNEI. The CDR3 loop reads CASKVATDTQYF. The CDR3 nucleotides are TGTGCCAGCAAGGTAGCCACAGATACGCAGTATTTT. The full variable domain, in which reference TRBV2 and TRBJ2-3 provide the parts outside the CDR3, is EPEVTQTPSHQVTQMGQEVILRCVPISNHLYFYWYRQILGQKVEFLVSFYNNEISEKSEIFDDQFSVERPDGSNFTLKIRSTKLEDSAMYFCASKVATDTQYFGPGTRLTVL.

This clonotype was seen at least ten times. The chain uses TRBV28 and TRBJ2-1; no clear D. V was trimmed by 6 bases and J by 5 bases, leaving 14 bases between them. Germline CDR1 and CDR2: MDHEN and SYDVKM. The CDR3 extends over 14 amino acids. The CDR3 sequence: CASSQALRNNEQFF. CDR3 in DNA: TGTGCCAGCAGCCAAGCGTTACGGAACAATGAGCAGTTCTTC. The full variable domain, its missing parts supplied by reference TRBV28 and TRBJ2-1, is DVKVTQSSRYLVKRTGEKVFLECVQDMDHENMFWYRQDPGLGLRLIYFSYDVKMKEKGDIPEGYSVSREKKERFSLILESASTNQTSMYLCASSQALRNNEQFFGPGTRLTVL.

Remarks on this clonotype: A much larger clonotype is one base distant, so this may be a read error. DNA of the CDR3: TGTGCCAGCAGCGTAGACCCGGGGGTCACTGAAGCTTTCTTT. Encoded protein: CASSVDPGVTEAFF. The chain is built from TRBV9 and TRBJ1-1, with a tentative D call TRBD1 (5 bases). The V gene's germline CDR1 is SGDLS and CDR2 YYNGEE. With 0 bases removed from V and 4 bases from J, the gap between germline ends came to 10 bases. The CDR3 has 14 amino acids.

This clonotype has at least ten counts. The chain links TRBV10-2 to TRBJ1-2; 7 bases are a match to TRBD1. V gave up 3 bases and J gave up 2 bases; unmatched junction bases: 3. Germline CDR1 is WSHSY and CDR2 is SAAADI. The CDR3 has 14 amino acids. Here the CDR3 DNA reads TGCGCCAGCAGTGACTCGACAGGGAACTATGGCTACACCTTC. It codes for CASSDSTGNYGYTF.

This chain connects TRBV18 to TRBJ1-1, with TRBD1 matching 8 bases. V lost 4 bases and J lost 5; bases outside the gene matches: 12. The CDR3 extends over 16 amino acids. Germline V gene lookup returns CDR1 KGHSH and CDR2 LQKENI. The CDR3 loop reads CASSQNTGGGRTEAFF. The CDR3 DNA reads TGTGCCAGCTCACAAAACACAGGGGGTGGGCGGACTGAAGCTTTCTTT.

The V call is TRBV27, the J call TRBJ1-2; D is unclear. The V gene's germline CDR1 is MNHEY and CDR2 SMNVEV (reference sequence). V was clipped by 10 bases and J by 7 bases, with 16 bases between them. The CDR3 has 12 amino acids. Written as DNA, the CDR3 is TGTGCCACCAGACGGAACGCTGGTGGCTACACCTTC. Amino acid sequence: CATRRNAGGYTF.

The chain links TRBV7-3 to TRBJ2-7; TRBD1 agrees at 9 bases. The ends lost 6 bases at V and 2 bases at J; junction bases unmatched: 11. The germline gives CDR1 SGHTA, CDR2 FQGTGA. This CDR3 region has 16 residues. CDR3 region: CASRPGQGKGAYEQYF. Written as DNA, the CDR3 is TGTGCCAGCAGGCCCGGACAGGGGAAGGGGGCCTACGAGCAGTACTTC.